This is a list of T cell receptor beta chains from one sample in a study of T cell responses to AZD1222 COVID-19 vaccine. The assay was immunoSEQ multiplex PCR, and TCRdb's table has in-frame clones only and misses some. The sample contains around 140,000 clones, roughly 86% of which appear only once. The sequencing here drew on peripheral blood, taken 28 days after the second AZD1222 dose. The source of these receptors is an adult who received the AZD1222 COVID-19 vaccine. The CDR3 runs from the conserved cysteine through the conserved F or W. The D gene is left open where the match is weak. Expanded clones are given a class, and other clones once, few, many or no size at all.

TRBV11-2	.	TRBJ1-5	.	CASSLGRANQPQHF	TGTGCCAGCAGCTTGGGCAGAGCCAATCAGCCCCAGCATTTT
TRBV9	TRBD1	TRBJ1-2	.	CASSVDPGTGNYGYTF	TGTGCCAGCAGCGTAGACCCAGGGACAGGCAACTATGGCTACACCTTC
TRBV15	.	TRBJ2-1	.	CATRPGWGRGEQFF	TGTGCCACCAGGCCCGGGTGGGGTCGGGGTGAGCAGTTCTTC
TRBV5-1	TRBD1	TRBJ2-7	.	CASSLGTGVQYF	TGCGCCAGCAGCTTGGGGACAGGCGTGCAGTACTTC
TRBV7-9	.	TRBJ2-6	.	CASKQGFAGANVLTF	TGTGCCAGTAAACAGGGTTTCGCTGGGGCCAACGTCCTGACTTTC
TRBV19	.	TRBJ1-1	.	CASKPEVGNAFF	TGTGCCAGTAAACCGGAAGTCGGTAACGCTTTCTTT
TRBV29-1	.	TRBJ1-2	.	CSVEDPRGAFNYGYTF	TGCAGCGTTGAAGATCCGCGGGGTGCCTTTAACTATGGCTACACCTTC
TRBV14	TRBD2	TRBJ2-7	.	CASSLLPGLAGYEQYF	TGTGCCAGCAGCCTACTACCGGGACTAGCGGGGTACGAGCAGTACTTC
TRBV19	.	TRBJ1-5	.	CASSIASNQPQHF	TGTGCCAGTAGTATAGCTAGCAATCAGCCCCAGCATTTT
TRBV2	TRBD1	TRBJ2-1	.	CASSETGGAYNEQFF	TGTGCCAGCAGTGAAACAGGGGGCGCATACAATGAGCAGTTCTTC
TRBV5-6	TRBD1	TRBJ1-2	.	CASSPDRGRGYTF	TGTGCCAGCAGCCCAGACAGGGGCCGTGGCTACACCTTC
TRBV10-3	.	TRBJ2-3	.	CAISEKELSDTQYF	TGTGCCATCAGTGAGAAGGAGTTATCAGATACGCAGTATTTT
TRBV11-3	.	TRBJ2-3	.	CASSFSPTSYDTQYF	TGTGCCAGCAGCTTCTCCCCGACGTCTTATGATACGCAGTATTTT
TRBV2	.	TRBJ1-6	once	CATRLSSYNSPLHF	TGTGCCACCAGGTTAAGCTCCTATAATTCACCCCTCCACTTT
TRBV12-5	.	TRBJ1-6	.	CASGLVQNSPLHF	TGTGCTAGTGGTTTGGTACAGAATTCACCCCTCCACTTT
TRBV4-1	TRBD1	TRBJ1-2	.	CASSQVGQGNYGYTF	TGCGCCAGCAGCCAAGTGGGACAGGGGAACTATGGCTACACCTTC
TRBV12-3/TRBV12-4	.	TRBJ2-1	.	CASSLRRNNEQFF	TGTGCCAGCAGTTTAAGGCGAAACAATGAGCAGTTCTTC
TRBV14	TRBD2	TRBJ2-2	.	CASSLLLAGLGELFF	TGTGCCAGCAGCCTCCTACTAGCGGGCCTTGGGGAGCTGTTTTTT
TRBV29-1	TRBD1	TRBJ2-7	.	CSVAVGTGWYEQYF	TGCAGCGTTGCTGTCGGGACAGGGTGGTACGAGCAGTACTTC
TRBV2	.	TRBJ1-1	.	CASSGGTEAFF	TGTGCCAGCAGCGGGGGGACTGAAGCTTTCTTT
TRBV19	.	TRBJ2-4	few	CASSIGAGGAKNIQYF	TGTGCCAGTAGTATAGGTGCAGGGGGGGCCAAAAACATTCAGTACTTC
TRBV19	TRBD2	TRBJ2-4	.	CASSLKGLAGGSKNIQYF	TGTGCCAGTAGTTTAAAGGGACTAGCGGGAGGGTCCAAAAACATTCAGTACTTC
TRBV29-1	.	TRBJ1-3	.	CSVRVSGNTIYF	TGCAGCGTTCGAGTATCGGGAAACACCATATATTTT
TRBV2	TRBD1	TRBJ1-1	.	CASRGLQGGNTEAFF	TGTGCCAGCAGGGGATTACAGGGGGGGAACACTGAAGCTTTCTTT